This is a list of T cell receptor beta chains from one sample in a study of shared clonotypes between healthy human individuals. The repertoire was sequenced with immunoSEQ multiplex PCR; TCRdb's copy has only in-frame clones and lacks some. The profile covers 1.5 million to 2.5 million clones, with approximately 94% appearing a single time and roughly 1.2% taken by the ten largest. Sequenced: naive CD8+ T cells sorted from blood. The receptor source for this set is a man in his late teens or twenties in good health. Each CDR3 is given with its conserved first and last residue. A D gene is named only where the DNA matches it firmly. Not all rows give a size; the values are once, few, many and, for expanded clones, a class.

abundance	v_gene	j_gene	d_gene	CDR3nt	CDR3aa
NA	TRBV5-6	TRBJ2-7	NA	TGTGCCAGCAGCTCCTGGGGAGCCTACGAGCAGTACTTC	CASSSWGAYEQYF
NA	TRBV7-9	TRBJ2-5	TRBD2	TGTGCCAGCAGCCTCGGGACTAGCGGGGCACAAGAGACCCAGTACTTC	CASSLGTSGAQETQYF
NA	TRBV27	TRBJ1-1	NA	TGTGCCAGCACTCAGGGCTTTGAAGCTTTCTTT	CASTQGFEAFF
NA	TRBV19	TRBJ2-7	TRBD2	TGTGCCAGTAGTATTGGCGGGGGGGCCTACGAGCAGTACTTC	CASSIGGGAYEQYF
NA	TRBV7-2	TRBJ2-1	NA	TGTGCCAGCAGCTTACCGATTGGTAGGGATGAGCAGTTCTTC	CASSLPIGRDEQFF
NA	TRBV30	TRBJ2-1	TRBD2	TGTGCCTGGAGCCTAGCGGGGGGTTACAATGAGCAGTTCTTC	CAWSLAGGYNEQFF
NA	TRBV13	TRBJ2-1	NA	TGTGCCAGCAGCTTACCGGACATGGCCTACAATGAGCAGTTCTTC	CASSLPDMAYNEQFF
NA	TRBV19	TRBJ2-1	NA	TGTGCCAGTAGCAGGGCCATCTCCTACAATGAGCAGTTCTTC	CASSRAISYNEQFF
NA	TRBV30	TRBJ2-2	TRBD1	TGTGCCTGGATGACAGGGGGCGCCGCCGGGGAGCTGTTTTTT	CAWMTGGAAGELFF
NA	TRBV25-1	TRBJ2-1	TRBD2	TGTGCCAGCAGTGTTAGGGGGACTAGCGGGTACAATGAGCAGTTCTTC	CASSVRGTSGYNEQFF
NA	TRBV7-9	TRBJ2-5	NA	TGTGCCAGCAGCACGCTAGAGACCCAGTACTTC	CASSTLETQYF
NA	TRBV7-9	TRBJ2-7	TRBD1	TGTGCCAGCAGCATCCAGGGGGCCGACCTCCCCTACGAGCAGTACTTC	CASSIQGADLPYEQYF
NA	TRBV18	TRBJ1-6	NA	TGTGCCAGCTCACAAGAACGGGTCCCGAATTCACCCCTCCACTTT	CASSQERVPNSPLHF
once	TRBV5-1	TRBJ1-1	NA	TGCGCCAGCAGTTCACAGGTACCCAGCGGGGAAGCTTTCTTT	CASSSQVPSGEAFF
NA	TRBV6-5	TRBJ1-5	NA	TGTGCCAGCAGTACTGGGGGCAATCAGCCCCAGCATTTT	CASSTGGNQPQHF
NA	TRBV6-1	TRBJ2-1	TRBD1	TGTGCCACCTTGGGACAGGGGCCCTACAATGAGCAGTTCTTC	CATLGQGPYNEQFF